This T cell receptor (beta chain) was identified during a study of response to subunit inactivated influenza vaccine. Points from the study as a whole: Authors suggested each seasonal influenza vaccination recruits few new T cells.

The V gene's germline CDR1 is DFQATT and CDR2 SNEGSKA (reference sequence). The length of the CDR3 is 10 residues. Remarks on this clonotype: Its matching antigen is unknown. Germline is not matched at one junction end, which may reflect a read error.

MiXCR, run by TCRdb on the RT-PCR reads, gives a single entry per CDR3 protein. The sample gives a few hundred thousand distinct CDR3 sequences, about 15% of which show up once; around 10% is in the top ten. The material sequenced was PBMCs from blood, taken roughly 13 days after vaccination. V is TRBV20-1 and J is TRBJ1-1, with D perhaps matching TRBD1 (6 bases). This receptor was identified in a man in his fifties who received an inactivated influenza vaccine. CDR3 in amino acids: CSASWGALLF. The CDR3 nucleotides read TGCAGTGCCTCCTGGGGGGCGCTTCTCTTT.